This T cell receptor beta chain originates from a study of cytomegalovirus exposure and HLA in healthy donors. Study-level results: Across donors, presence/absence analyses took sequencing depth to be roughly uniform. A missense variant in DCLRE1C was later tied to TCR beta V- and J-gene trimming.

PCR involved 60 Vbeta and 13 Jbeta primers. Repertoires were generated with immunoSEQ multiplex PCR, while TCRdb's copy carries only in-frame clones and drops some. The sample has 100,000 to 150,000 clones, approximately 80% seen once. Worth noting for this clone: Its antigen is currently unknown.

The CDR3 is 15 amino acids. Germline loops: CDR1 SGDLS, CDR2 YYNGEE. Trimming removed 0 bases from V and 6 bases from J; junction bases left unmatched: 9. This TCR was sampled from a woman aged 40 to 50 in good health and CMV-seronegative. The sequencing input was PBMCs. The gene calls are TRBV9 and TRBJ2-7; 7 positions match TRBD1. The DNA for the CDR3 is TGTGCCAGCAGCGTAGGAGACAGGGATCGCGGCGAGCAGTACTTC. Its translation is CASSVGDRDRGEQYF.